The present TCR beta chain was sequenced within a study of shared clonotypes between healthy human individuals. The table came from immunoSEQ multiplex PCR; TCRdb's copy has only in-frame clones and leaves some out. The sample contains roughly 2.2 million clones, just under 95% of which appear only once. The sequencing sample was made of naive CD4+ T cells from PBMCs. Subset in this sample: CD45RA+ positively selected. The receptor comes from a man aged 18 to 35 in good health. Some clones in this sample may be carry-over from other donors' samples.

The CDR3 is CASSLGGTGGAYEQYF. Written as DNA, the CDR3 is TGTGCCAGCAGCTTAGGAGGGACAGGGGGAGCCTACGAGCAGTACTTC. V and J are TRBV7-2 and TRBJ2-7, with 11 bases that match TRBD1. CDR3 length equals 16 residues. Germline V gives CDR1 SGHTA, CDR2 FQGNSA. The V and J ends lost 1 base and 2 bases, in that order; junction bases with no gene match: 4. Full variable domain (outside the CDR3, taken from reference TRBV7-2 and TRBJ2-7): GAGVSQSPSNKVTEKGKDVELRCDPISGHTALYWYRQSLGQGLEFLIYFQGNSAPDKSGLPSDRFSAERTGGSVSTLTIQRTQQEDSAVYLCASSLGGTGGAYEQYFGPGTRLTVT.